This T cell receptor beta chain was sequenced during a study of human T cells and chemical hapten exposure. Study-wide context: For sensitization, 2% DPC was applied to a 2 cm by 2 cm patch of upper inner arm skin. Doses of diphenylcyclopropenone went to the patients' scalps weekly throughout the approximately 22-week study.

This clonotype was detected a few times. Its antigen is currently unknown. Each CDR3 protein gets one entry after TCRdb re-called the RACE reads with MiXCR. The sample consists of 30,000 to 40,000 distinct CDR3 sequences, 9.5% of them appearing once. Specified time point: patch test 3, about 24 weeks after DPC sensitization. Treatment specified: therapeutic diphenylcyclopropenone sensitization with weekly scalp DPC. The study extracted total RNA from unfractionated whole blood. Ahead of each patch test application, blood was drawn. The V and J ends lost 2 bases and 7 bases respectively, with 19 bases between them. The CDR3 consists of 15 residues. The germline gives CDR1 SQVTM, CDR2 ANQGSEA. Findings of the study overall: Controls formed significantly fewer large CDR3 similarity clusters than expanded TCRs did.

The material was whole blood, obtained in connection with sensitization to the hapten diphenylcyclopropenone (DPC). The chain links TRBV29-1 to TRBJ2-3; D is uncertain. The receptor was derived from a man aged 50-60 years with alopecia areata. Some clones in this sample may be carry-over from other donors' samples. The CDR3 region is CSVETPRMGRYTQYF. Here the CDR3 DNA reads TGCAGCGTTGAAACCCCGCGTATGGGAAGGTATACGCAGTATTTT.